The clone carrying this T cell receptor beta chain appeared many times. Its antigen is currently unknown. The authors' processing: The study's classifier, a distant-metastasis tool for papillary thyroid cancer, was built using CDR3 differences across clinicopathological groups. TCRdb reprocessed the PCR reads using MiXCR. It is TCRdb's table, rather than the study itself, that gives the V and J calls and clone size. Among tens of thousands of clones, about 32% were seen once, and the ten largest hold approximately 30%. The sample is drawn from a study of metastatic and nonmetastatic thyroid tumors. At the level of the study: Peripheral blood and tumor or nodule samples from malignant and benign thyroid patients were compared. Whole-study results and caveats: In blood and tumor, TCR beta diversity was reportedly significantly higher in malignant thyroid tumors than in benign nodules.

Thyroid surgery took place with no prior treatment in any patient. After removal of 5 bases from V and 4 bases from J, the junction contained 6 bases not matched to a gene. Germline CDR1 SGHAT, CDR2 FQNNGV. CDR3 length: 14 residues. The sample taken for sequencing was blood. The source of this sequence is a female donor with papillary thyroid cancer or a benign thyroid nodule (not recorded which). Some clones in this sample may be carry-over from other donors' samples. The V and J genes are TRBV11-2 and TRBJ1-2; 8 nucleotides align to TRBD1. As DNA, the CDR3 is TGTGCCAGCAGCGAGGACAGGGCCAGCTATGGCTACACCTTC. The encoded protein is CASSEDRASYGYTF.